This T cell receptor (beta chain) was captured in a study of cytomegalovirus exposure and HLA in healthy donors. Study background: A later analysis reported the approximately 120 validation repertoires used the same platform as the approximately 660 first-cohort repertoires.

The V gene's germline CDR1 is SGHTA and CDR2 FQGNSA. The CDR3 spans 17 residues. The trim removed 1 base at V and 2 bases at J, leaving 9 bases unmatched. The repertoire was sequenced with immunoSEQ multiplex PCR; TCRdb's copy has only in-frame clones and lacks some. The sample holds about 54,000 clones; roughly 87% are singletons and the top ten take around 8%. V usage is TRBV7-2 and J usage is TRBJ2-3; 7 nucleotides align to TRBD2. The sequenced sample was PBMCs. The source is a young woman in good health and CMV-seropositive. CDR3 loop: CASSLVKGWDYTDTQYF. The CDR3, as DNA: TGTGCCAGCAGCTTAGTAAAGGGCTGGGACTACACAGATACGCAGTATTTT.